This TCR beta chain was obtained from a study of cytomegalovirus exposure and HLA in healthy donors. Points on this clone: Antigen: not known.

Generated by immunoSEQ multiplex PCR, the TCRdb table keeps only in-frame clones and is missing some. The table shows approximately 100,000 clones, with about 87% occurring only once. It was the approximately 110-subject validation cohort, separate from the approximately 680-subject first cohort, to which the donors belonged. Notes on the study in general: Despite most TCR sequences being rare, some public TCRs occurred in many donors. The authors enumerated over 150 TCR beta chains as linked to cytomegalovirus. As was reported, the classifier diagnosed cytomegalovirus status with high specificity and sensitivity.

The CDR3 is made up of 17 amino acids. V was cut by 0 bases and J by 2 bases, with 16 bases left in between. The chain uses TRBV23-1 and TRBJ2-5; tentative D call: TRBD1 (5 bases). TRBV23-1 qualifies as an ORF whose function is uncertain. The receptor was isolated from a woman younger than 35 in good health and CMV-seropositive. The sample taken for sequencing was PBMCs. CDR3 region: CASSQSLLRRQQETQYF. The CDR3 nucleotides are TGCGCCAGCAGTCAATCCTTACTACGTCGACAGCAAGAGACCCAGTACTTC.